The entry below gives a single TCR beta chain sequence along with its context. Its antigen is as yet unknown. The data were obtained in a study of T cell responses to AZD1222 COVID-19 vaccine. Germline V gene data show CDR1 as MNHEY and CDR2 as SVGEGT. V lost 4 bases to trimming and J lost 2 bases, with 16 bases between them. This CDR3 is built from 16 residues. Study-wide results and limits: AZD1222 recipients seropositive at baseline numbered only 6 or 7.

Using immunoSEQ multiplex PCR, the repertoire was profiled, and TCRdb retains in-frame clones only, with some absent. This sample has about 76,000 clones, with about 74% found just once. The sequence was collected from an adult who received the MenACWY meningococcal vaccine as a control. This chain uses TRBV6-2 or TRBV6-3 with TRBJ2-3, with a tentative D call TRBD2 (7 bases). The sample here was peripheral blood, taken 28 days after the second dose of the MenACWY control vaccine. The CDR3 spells CASSSRGGPSTDTQYF. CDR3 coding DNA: TGTGCCAGCAGTTCCCGCGGGGGCCCCTCCACAGATACGCAGTATTTT.